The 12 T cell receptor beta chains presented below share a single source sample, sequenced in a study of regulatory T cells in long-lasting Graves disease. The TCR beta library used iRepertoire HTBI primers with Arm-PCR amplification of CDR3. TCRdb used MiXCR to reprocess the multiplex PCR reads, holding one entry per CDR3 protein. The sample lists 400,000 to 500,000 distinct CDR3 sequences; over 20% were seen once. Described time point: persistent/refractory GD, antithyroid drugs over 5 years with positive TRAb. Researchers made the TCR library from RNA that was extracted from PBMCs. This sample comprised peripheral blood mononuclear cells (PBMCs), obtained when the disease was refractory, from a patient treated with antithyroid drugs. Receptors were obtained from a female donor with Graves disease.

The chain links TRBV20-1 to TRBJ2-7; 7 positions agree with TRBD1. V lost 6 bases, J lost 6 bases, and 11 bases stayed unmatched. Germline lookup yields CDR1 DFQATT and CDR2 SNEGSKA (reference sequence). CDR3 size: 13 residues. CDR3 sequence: CSAIYHYRGEQYF. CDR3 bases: TGCAGTGCCATCTATCATTACAGGGGCGAGCAGTACTTC.

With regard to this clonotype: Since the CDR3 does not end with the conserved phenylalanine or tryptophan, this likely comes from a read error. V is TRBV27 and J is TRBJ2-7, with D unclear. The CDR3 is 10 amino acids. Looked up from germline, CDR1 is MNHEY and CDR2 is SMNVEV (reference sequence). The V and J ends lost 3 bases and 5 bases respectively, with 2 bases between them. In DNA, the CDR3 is TGTGCCAGCAGTTTGAACGAGCAGTACCTC. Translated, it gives CASSLNEQYL.

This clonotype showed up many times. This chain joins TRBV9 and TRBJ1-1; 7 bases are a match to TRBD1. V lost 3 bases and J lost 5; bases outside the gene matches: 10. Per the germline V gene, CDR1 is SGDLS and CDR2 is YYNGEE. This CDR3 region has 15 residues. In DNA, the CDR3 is TGTGCCAGCAGCGCCTCCCCAGGGGGGGATACTGAAGCTTTCTTT. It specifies CASSASPGGDTEAFF.

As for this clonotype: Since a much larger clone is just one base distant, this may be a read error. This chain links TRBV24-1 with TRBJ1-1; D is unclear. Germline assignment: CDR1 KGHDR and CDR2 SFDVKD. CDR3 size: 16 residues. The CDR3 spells CATSDPSSGKNTESFF. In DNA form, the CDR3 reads TGTGCCACCAGTGACCCCTCATCCGGGAAGAACACTGAATCTTTCTTT.

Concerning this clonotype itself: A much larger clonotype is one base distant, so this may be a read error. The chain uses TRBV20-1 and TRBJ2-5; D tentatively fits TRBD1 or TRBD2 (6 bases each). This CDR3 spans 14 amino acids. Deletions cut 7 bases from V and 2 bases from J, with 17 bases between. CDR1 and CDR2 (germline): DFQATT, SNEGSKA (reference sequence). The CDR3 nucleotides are TGCAGTGGTTCCGGGAGAGGGGGACAAGAGACCCAGTACTTC. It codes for CSGSGRGGQETQYF.

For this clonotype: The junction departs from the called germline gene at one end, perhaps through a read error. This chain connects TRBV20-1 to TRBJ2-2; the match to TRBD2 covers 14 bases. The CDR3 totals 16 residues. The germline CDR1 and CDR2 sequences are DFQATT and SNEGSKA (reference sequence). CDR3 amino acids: CSARVGTSGSTWELFF. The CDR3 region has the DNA TGCAGTGCTAGAGTAGGGACTAGCGGGAGCACCTGGGAGCTGTTTTTT.

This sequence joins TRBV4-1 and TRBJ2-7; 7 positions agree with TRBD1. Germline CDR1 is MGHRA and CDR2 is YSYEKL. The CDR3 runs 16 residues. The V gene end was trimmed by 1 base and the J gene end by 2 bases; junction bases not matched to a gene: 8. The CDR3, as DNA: TGCGCCAGCAGCCAAGGAAGGACAGGACGAGCCTACGAGCAGTACTTC. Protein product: CASSQGRTGRAYEQYF.

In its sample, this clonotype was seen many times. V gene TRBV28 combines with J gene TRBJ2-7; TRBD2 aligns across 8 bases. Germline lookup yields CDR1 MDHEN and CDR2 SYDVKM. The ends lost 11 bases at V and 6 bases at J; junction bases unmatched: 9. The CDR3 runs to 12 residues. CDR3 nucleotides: TGTGCCGTTGGGACTAGTCACCCCGAGCAGTACTTC. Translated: CAVGTSHPEQYF.

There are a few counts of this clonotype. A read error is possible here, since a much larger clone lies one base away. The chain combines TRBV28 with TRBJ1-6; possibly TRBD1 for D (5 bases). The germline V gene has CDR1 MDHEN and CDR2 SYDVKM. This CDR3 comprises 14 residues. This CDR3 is CGTSAVDYSSPLHF. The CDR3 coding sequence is TGCGGGACCTCGGCTGTGGACTATAGTTCACCCCTCCACTTT.

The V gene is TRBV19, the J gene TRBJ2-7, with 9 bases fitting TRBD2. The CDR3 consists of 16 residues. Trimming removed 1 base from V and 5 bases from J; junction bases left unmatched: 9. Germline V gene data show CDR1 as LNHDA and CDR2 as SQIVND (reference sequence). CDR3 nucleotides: TGTGCCAGTAGTATAGTCGGCGGGAGGGCGATCGACGAGCAGTACTTC. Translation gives CASSIVGGRAIDEQYF.

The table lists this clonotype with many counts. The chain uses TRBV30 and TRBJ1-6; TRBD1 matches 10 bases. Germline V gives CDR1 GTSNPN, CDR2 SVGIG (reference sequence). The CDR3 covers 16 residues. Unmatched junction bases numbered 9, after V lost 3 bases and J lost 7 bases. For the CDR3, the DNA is TGTGCCTGGAGCTCCTCGGGACAGGGGTTCAATTCACCCCTCCACTTT. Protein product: CAWSSSGQGFNSPLHF. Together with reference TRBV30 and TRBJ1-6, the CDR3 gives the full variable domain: SQTIHQWPATLVQPVGSPLSLECTVEGTSNPNLYWYRQAAGRGLQLLFYSVGIGQISSEVPQNLSASRPQDRQFILSSKKLLLSDSGFYLCAWSSSGQGFNSPLHFGNGTRLTVT.

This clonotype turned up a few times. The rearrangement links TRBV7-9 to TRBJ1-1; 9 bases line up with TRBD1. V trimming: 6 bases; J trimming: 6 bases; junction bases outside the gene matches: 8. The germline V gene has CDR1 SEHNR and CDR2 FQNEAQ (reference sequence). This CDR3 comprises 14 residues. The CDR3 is CASRPGQGYAEAFF. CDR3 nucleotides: TGTGCCAGCAGGCCCGGACAGGGGTACGCTGAAGCTTTCTTT.